These 4 T cell receptor beta chains were sequenced from one sample in a study of radiotherapy plus CTLA-4 blockade in lung cancer. Assay: immunoSEQ multiplex PCR; the TCRdb copy retains only in-frame clones and omits some. Altogether 75,000 to 100,000 clones are present, approximately 75% being singletons, with the ten largest covering about 3%. The specimen comprised peripheral blood, sampled from a patient treated with radiotherapy plus ipilimumab. The source of these receptors is a human donor with non-small cell lung cancer who had a partial response to radiotherapy plus ipilimumab. Some clones in this sample may be carry-over from other donors' samples.

The rearrangement links TRBV6-5 to TRBJ2-2, with D possibly being TRBD2 (6 bases). The CDR3 is 15 residues long. With 4 bases removed from V and 6 bases from J, the gap between germline ends came to 15 bases. Germline CDR1 is MNHEY and CDR2 is SVGAGI. CDR3 sequence (DNA): TGTGCCAGCAGTTTTCGGCGGGGTTCTCCCGGGGAGCTGTTTTTT. It yields the protein CASSFRRGSPGELFF.

This clone came up a few times. The CDR3: CSVRGLDYGYTF. CDR3 DNA sequence: TGCAGCGTCCGGGGGTTAGACTATGGCTACACCTTC. The chain recombines TRBV29-1 with TRBJ1-2; the D gene is possibly TRBD1 (5 bases). Trimming took 6 bases from V and 3 from J, leaving 11 bases between them. Germline V lookup: CDR1 SQVTM, CDR2 ANQGSEA. CDR3 size: 12 residues.

The chain employs TRBV29-1 and TRBJ1-2, with 7 bases fitting TRBD1. Germline CDR1 and CDR2: SQVTM and ANQGSEA. Trimming cost V 3 bases and J 6 bases; bases outside gene matches: 4. The CDR3 runs 12 residues. The CDR3 loop reads CSVDRGGNGYTF. The CDR3 bases are TGCAGCGTTGACAGAGGGGGCAATGGCTACACCTTC.

This clone has only a few counts. V gene TRBV2 combines with J gene TRBJ2-5; possible D gene TRBD1, 5 bases. Per the germline V gene, CDR1 is SNHLY and CDR2 is FYNNEI. The V end lost 5 bases, the J end lost 6 bases, and 10 bases lay between the germline ends. The CDR3 loop spans 12 amino acids. CDR3 DNA sequence: TGTGCCAGCAGTAGGGGCCTACAGACCCAGTACTTC. Translated: CASSRGLQTQYF.